One sample yielded the 20 T cell receptor beta chains listed below, sequenced in a study of T cells of healthy individuals. In TCRdb, the 5' RACE reads were re-called with MiXCR into one record per CDR3 protein. Found here are approximately 50,000 distinct CDR3 sequences, approximately 15% of them singletons; the top ten hold 15% to 20%. The receptors shown here come from a human donor in good health.

The genes are TRBV29-1 and TRBJ2-7, with D perhaps TRBD2 (5 bases). The CDR3 spans 14 residues. Trimming cost V 1 base and J 6 bases, with 16 bases left between them. Germline-derived CDR1 and CDR2 are SQVTM and ANQGSEA. For the CDR3, the DNA is TGCAGCGTTGAAGCCCCTCTCGGGGTGCGCGAGCAGTACTTC. As protein: CSVEAPLGVREQYF.

A few counts support this clonotype. CDR3 protein: CASSPPPRENTEAFF. The CDR3, as DNA: TGTGCCAGCTCACCACCGCCAAGAGAGAACACTGAAGCTTTCTTT. The V gene is TRBV18, the J gene TRBJ1-1; D remains ambiguous. The germline V gene has CDR1 KGHSH and CDR2 LQKENI. Trimming cost V 0 bases and J 1 base, with 9 bases left between them. The length of the CDR3 is 15 residues. The whole variable domain, remainder taken from reference TRBV18 and TRBJ1-1, is NAGVMQNPRHLVRRRGQEARLRCSPMKGHSHVYWYRQLPEEGLKFMVYLQKENIIDESGMPKERFSAEFPKEGPSILRIQQVVRGDSAAYFCASSPPPRENTEAFFGQGTRLTVV.

The chain links TRBV4-3 to TRBJ2-5; 7 bases are shared with TRBD1. V lost 0 bases, J lost 8 bases, and 6 bases stayed unmatched. This CDR3 contains 14 residues. Germline V gene lookup returns CDR1 LGHNA and CDR2 YSLEER. CDR3 sequence: CASSQEGGAKTQYF. The CDR3 DNA sequence: TGCGCCAGCAGCCAAGAAGGGGGCGCGAAAACCCAGTACTTC.

This clonotype was detected only a few times. The chain has TRBV10-2 and TRBJ2-7; TRBD2 matches 11 bases. CDR1 and CDR2 (germline): WSHSY, SAAADI. V trimming: 6 bases; J trimming: 6 bases; junction bases outside the gene matches: 13. The CDR3 length is 16 residues. CDR3 amino acids: CASSGTSGSQFGEQYF. The CDR3 DNA sequence: TGCGCCAGCAGCGGGACTAGCGGATCCCAGTTCGGCGAGCAGTACTTC.

This clonotype was picked up a small number of times. This sequence joins TRBV5-1 and TRBJ1-4, with a possible D match to TRBD1 (5 bases). Germline V gives CDR1 SGHRS, CDR2 YFSETQ. CDR3 length equals 15 residues. With 5 bases removed from V and 3 bases from J, the gap between germline ends came to 14 bases. The DNA of the CDR3 is TGCGCCAGCAGATCTGCGGGGGGGTCTAATGAAAAACTGTTTTTT. This encodes CASRSAGGSNEKLFF.

In this sample, this clonotype turned up a few times. The gene calls are TRBV2 and TRBJ2-2; TRBD2 is a possible D gene (6 bases). This CDR3 has 17 amino acids. V lost 5 bases, J lost 1 base, and 17 bases lay in between. Germline assignment: CDR1 SNHLY and CDR2 FYNNEI. The CDR3 sequence: CASSTLGGGRNTGELFF. The CDR3, as DNA: TGTGCCAGCAGTACCCTGGGGGGAGGCCGGAACACCGGGGAGCTGTTTTTT.

This sequence joins TRBV24-1 and TRBJ1-2, with 8 bases fitting TRBD1. Germline values: CDR1 KGHDR, CDR2 SFDVKD. The CDR3 contains 14 residues. Germline trimming cut 3 bases from V and 5 bases from J; bases unmatched to any gene: 4. CDR3 sequence reads: CATSDHRGGYGYTF. In DNA form, the CDR3 reads TGTGCCACCAGTGATCACAGGGGGGGGTATGGCTACACCTTC.

This clonotype was found a few times. This chain uses TRBV7-9 with TRBJ2-3; 10 bases match TRBD1. This CDR3 has 15 amino acids. Germline CDR1 SEHNR, CDR2 FQNEAQ (reference sequence). The V and J ends lost 5 bases and 2 bases, in that order; junction bases with no gene match: 4. The CDR3 sequence is CASSVDRGLTDTQYF. The CDR3 region has the DNA TGTGCCAGCAGCGTCGACAGGGGGCTCACAGATACGCAGTATTTT.

This clonotype showed up many times. The chain uses TRBV29-1 and TRBJ2-1; a weak D match, TRBD2 (6 bases). This CDR3 is 12 amino acids long. The germline gives CDR1 SQVTM, CDR2 ANQGSEA. The V gene lost 2 bases and the J gene lost 8 bases, with 10 bases spanning the gap. The CDR3 bases are TGCAGCGTTGAATTAGGCGGGGATGAGCAGTTCTTC. Encoded protein: CSVELGGDEQFF.

This clonotype has a count of ten or more. CDR3 sequence: CASSLDAQDEKLFF. CDR3 DNA sequence: TGTGCCAGCAGTTTAGACGCCCAGGATGAAAAACTGTTTTTT. V and J are TRBV12-3 or TRBV12-4 and TRBJ1-4, with D unclear. V lost 1 base and J lost 6, with 9 bases in between. The CDR3 consists of 14 residues.

The chain is built from TRBV5-1 and TRBJ1-1; 7 positions agree with TRBD1. The CDR3 has 15 residues. From germline, CDR1 is SGHRS and CDR2 YFSETQ. J gave up 1 base and V 4 bases, and 7 bases lay outside the gene matches. This chain's CDR3 is CASSAVGGQNTEAFF. For the CDR3, the DNA is TGCGCCAGCAGCGCGGTAGGGGGCCAGAACACTGAAGCTTTCTTT.

This clonotype was detected ten times or more. The limits of the CDR3 on the DNA are not certain, so only TCRdb's listed CDR3 is given. The chain employs TRBV15 and TRBJ2-3; TRBD2 reflects the table's D call only, with no check against the DNA. Per the germline V gene, CDR1 is LNHNV and CDR2 is YYDKDF (reference sequence). Counting both end residues, the CDR3 totals 14 amino acids. CDR3 residues: CATSSVFGGGATYF.

This clonotype has just a few counts. The rearrangement joins TRBV7-2 to TRBJ2-5; 7 positions match TRBD2. V shed 8 bases, J shed 1 base, and the junction held 10 bases outside the gene matches. This CDR3 contains 15 residues. Germline loops: CDR1 SGHTA, CDR2 FQGNSA. The DNA for the CDR3 is TGTGCCAGCTCGGGGATACGGGGGGTCCAAGAGACCCAGTACTTC. Its protein product is CASSGIRGVQETQYF.

This clonotype was seen repeatedly, ten times or more. The chain recombines TRBV20-1 with TRBJ2-3; 9 bases are shared with TRBD2. The V gene's germline CDR1 is DFQATT and CDR2 SNEGSKA (reference sequence). V shed 2 bases, J shed 6 bases, and the junction held 6 bases outside the gene matches. The CDR3 totals 14 residues. The CDR3 nucleotides read TGCAGTGCTAGATCACAGCGGGAGGTGGATACGCAGTATTTT. Amino acids: CSARSQREVDTQYF.

Many counts were recorded for this clonotype. The chain links TRBV10-3 to TRBJ1-1; D possibly corresponds to TRBD1 (6 bases). The CDR3 is 13 residues long. V shed 5 bases and J shed 8 bases, with 15 bases lying between them. The germline V gene encodes CDR1 ENHRY and CDR2 SYGVKD. CDR3 protein: CAISSTSDREAFF. The DNA for the CDR3 is TGTGCCATCAGTTCAACCAGTGACAGGGAAGCTTTCTTT.

This chain's CDR3 is CASSQGGAGPQETQYF. CDR3 sequence (DNA): TGTGCCAGCAGCCAAGGGGGGGCCGGGCCCCAAGAGACCCAGTACTTC. The chain uses TRBV3-1 and TRBJ2-5; D is tentatively TRBD1 or TRBD2 (6 bases each). The CDR3 sequence is 16 residues long. V gave up 1 base and J gave up 1 base, with 13 bases separating them. The V gene's germline CDR1 is LGHDT and CDR2 YNNKEL (reference sequence).

This clonotype was seen repeatedly, ten times or more. This chain joins TRBV6-2 or TRBV6-3 and TRBJ2-1; 13 bases are shared with TRBD2. The junction had 5 bases not matched to a gene; V was cut back by 7 bases and J by 2 bases. Germline V gene lookup returns CDR1 MNHEY and CDR2 SVGEGT. There are 16 residues in the CDR3. The CDR3 sequence is CASTRGLAGTYNEQFF. In DNA, the CDR3 is TGTGCCAGCACCCGGGGACTAGCGGGGACCTACAATGAGCAGTTCTTC.

This clonotype was counted only a few times. The chain is built from TRBV27 and TRBJ1-1; 12 bases map to TRBD1. V lost 3 bases, J lost 5 bases, and 19 bases stayed unmatched. Per the germline V gene, CDR1 is MNHEY and CDR2 is SMNVEV (reference sequence). The CDR3 has 20 amino acids. Here the CDR3 reads CASSLYPPGQGAMGRTEAFF. CDR3 bases: TGTGCCAGCAGTTTGTACCCTCCGGGACAGGGGGCGATGGGTAGGACTGAAGCTTTCTTT.

The chain recombines TRBV6-6 with TRBJ2-5; 9 positions agree with TRBD1. With 5 bases clipped from V and 11 bases from J, the junction kept 9 bases outside the gene matches. Germline V gene sequence: CDR1 MNHNY, CDR2 SVGAGI (reference sequence). The CDR3 loop spans 13 amino acids. For the CDR3, the DNA is TGTGCCAGCAGTACGCGGGACAGGGAAAGGCAGTACTTC. Encoded protein: CASSTRDRERQYF.

CDR3 residues: CASSLTRGGTDTQYF. CDR3 coding DNA: TGCGCCAGCAGCCTCACGCGGGGGGGCACAGATACGCAGTATTTT. The chain has TRBV5-1 and TRBJ2-3; 8 bases align to TRBD2. This CDR3 comprises 15 residues. Germline trimming cut 4 bases from V and 1 base from J; bases unmatched to any gene: 5. The germline CDR1 and CDR2 sequences are SGHRS and YFSETQ. Drawing the rest from reference TRBV5-1 and TRBJ2-3, the complete variable domain is KAGVTQTPRYLIKTRGQQVTLSCSPISGHRSVSWYQQTPGQGLQFLFEYFSETQRNKGNFPGRFSGRQFSNSRSEMNVSTLELGDSALYLCASSLTRGGTDTQYFGPGTRLTVL.